The rows below give T cell receptor beta chains drawn from one sample of a study of T-cell reconstitution after alpha-beta-depleted transplantation in children. TCRdb processed the PCR reads anew with MiXCR; each CDR3 protein has one entry. The sample yields 210,000 or so distinct CDR3 sequences, around 10% seen once. Sequenced material: PBMCs from the stem cell graft donor, taken from the stem cell graft. These receptors were obtained from a human donor who donated a stem cell graft to a child with acute lymphoblastic leukemia. Each CDR3 is given with its conserved first and last residue. The D gene is left open where the match is weak. Part of the rows lack a size; the others show once, few, many or a class for expanded clones.

V gene	D gene	J gene	clone size	CDR3 DNA	CDR3 protein
TRBV7-2	TRBD2	TRBJ2-5	-	TGTGCCAGCAGCTTAGTTCCCCTAGGGCGGGGGGAGACCCAGTACTTC	CASSLVPLGRGETQYF
TRBV6-2/TRBV6-3	-	TRBJ2-7	few	TGTGCCAGCAGTGCAGATACCTACGAGCAGTACTTC	CASSADTYEQYF
TRBV6-1	-	TRBJ2-2	many	TGTGCCAGCAGTGAATTTCCAGGGGCGATTCTCTCGGAAACCGGGGAGCTGTTTTTT	CASSEFPGAILSETGELFF
TRBV16	-	TRBJ2-4	many	TGTGCCAGCAGCCCCCTGGACACAAAAAACATTCAGTACTTC	CASSPLDTKNIQYF
TRBV6-5	-	TRBJ1-2	-	TGTGCCAGCAGTTACTCGAATCCGGGATACAACTATGGCTACACCTTC	CASSYSNPGYNYGYTF
TRBV20-1	-	TRBJ1-1	few	TGCAGTGCTAGAGTAATCCAGGGACGGACTGAAGCTTTCTTT	CSARVIQGRTEAFF
TRBV5-6	-	TRBJ2-5	-	TGTGCCAGCAGCCTTTCCAGGTTTAGGGCAGAGACCCAGTACTTC	CASSLSRFRAETQYF
TRBV15	TRBD1	TRBJ2-1	many	TGTGCCACCAGCAGTCAGAGACAGGGAAAGAATGAGCAGTTCTTC	CATSSQRQGKNEQFF
TRBV28	-	TRBJ2-7	few	TGTGCCAGCAGGAAGGGGTTACCAGACTCCTACGAGCAGTACTTC	CASRKGLPDSYEQYF
TRBV20-1	-	TRBJ1-6	few	TGCAGTGCTAGAGGGGAGGGGGGGGCTGTTTCACCCCTCCACTTT	CSARGEGGAVSPLHF
TRBV20-1	TRBD2	TRBJ2-7	few	TGCAGTGCTAGAGGACTCACTAGCGGGGGGACCCTCTACGAGCAGTACTTC	CSARGLTSGGTLYEQYF
TRBV11-2	TRBD1	TRBJ1-1	few	TGTGCCAGCAGCTTGAGAGCCGGGACAGGGGGCTCTGAAGCTTTCTTT	CASSLRAGTGGSEAFF
TRBV27	TRBD1	TRBJ1-1	-	TGTGCCAGCAGTCACGACCCGGGACAGGGAAACACTGAAGCTTTCTTT	CASSHDPGQGNTEAFF
TRBV6-5	-	TRBJ2-5	few	TGTGCCAGCAGTTACCAGCCCCCTCAGGAGACCCAGTACTTC	CASSYQPPQETQYF
TRBV4-3	TRBD1	TRBJ1-4	few	TGCGCCAGCAGCCTTTCGACAGGGGGCGGCGAAAAACTGTTTTTT	CASSLSTGGGEKLFF
TRBV4-1	TRBD2	TRBJ2-3	few	TGCGCCAGCAGGCCTCAAGGACTAGCGGGGAACACAGATACGCAGTATTTT	CASRPQGLAGNTDTQYF